A selection of T cell receptor beta chains follows, all from one sample in a study of T cell responses to AZD1222 COVID-19 vaccine. The assay was immunoSEQ multiplex PCR, and TCRdb's table has in-frame clones only and misses some. The data hold approximately 79,000 clones, with approximately 91% observed a single time. Here the sequenced sample was peripheral blood, taken on day 0 of AZD1222 vaccination. These receptors all stem from an adult in good health. Both conserved end residues are part of each CDR3. The order of the fields is clone size, D gene, V gene, J gene, CDR3 protein, CDR3 DNA. A D gene is named only where the DNA matches it firmly. Not all rows give a size; the values are once, few, many and, for expanded clones, a class.

.,.,TRBV19,TRBJ2-1,CASAKVAYGNEQFF,TGTGCCAGTGCGAAGGTGGCTTACGGCAATGAGCAGTTCTTC
.,TRBD2,TRBV6-5,TRBJ2-1,CASSSGLAGNNEQFF,TGTGCCAGCAGCTCCGGACTAGCGGGAAACAATGAGCAGTTCTTC
.,.,TRBV5-5,TRBJ2-1,CASSLTSHEQFF,TGTGCCAGCAGCTTGACTAGCCATGAGCAGTTCTTC
.,TRBD1,TRBV19,TRBJ1-2,CASSIAAADRGQVDTF,TGTGCCAGTAGTATAGCCGCAGCGGACAGGGGGCAGGTCGACACCTTC
.,.,TRBV5-1,TRBJ2-2,CASMGSQGNTGELFF,TGCGCCAGCATGGGGTCACAGGGGAACACCGGGGAGCTGTTTTTT
.,TRBD2,TRBV5-4,TRBJ2-7,CASTLAGVSFEQYF,TGTGCCAGTACTCTAGCGGGAGTTTCTTTCGAGCAGTACTTC
.,TRBD1,TRBV4-1,TRBJ1-5,CASSQDPGQGTRQPQHF,TGCGCCAGCAGCCAAGATCCGGGACAGGGTACCCGGCAGCCCCAGCATTTT
.,.,TRBV6-5,TRBJ1-2,CASRRGEDYGYTF,TGTGCCAGCAGACGGGGGGAGGACTATGGCTACACCTTC
.,.,TRBV6-5,TRBJ2-7,CASTLSGLAYEQYF,TGTGCCAGCACCCTAAGTGGTTTGGCCTACGAGCAGTACTTC
.,TRBD2,TRBV12-3/TRBV12-4,TRBJ2-1,CASRIAGGNEQFF,TGTGCCAGCAGAATAGCGGGAGGAAATGAGCAGTTCTTC
.,TRBD2,TRBV9,TRBJ2-7,CASSANQREGGEQYF,TGTGCCAGCAGCGCCAACCAGCGGGAGGGCGGAGAGCAGTACTTC
.,.,TRBV5-1,TRBJ1-3,CASSADLSGNTIYF,TGCGCCAGCAGCGCGGACCTCTCTGGAAACACCATATATTTT
few,TRBD1,TRBV5-4,TRBJ2-2,CASSWVAGQGRAGELFF,TGTGCCAGCAGCTGGGTGGCGGGACAGGGGAGGGCCGGGGAGCTGTTTTTT
once,.,TRBV2,TRBJ2-1,CASTLGGGAYNEQFF,TGTGCCAGCACTTTGGGGGGCGGGGCCTACAATGAGCAGTTCTTC
.,.,TRBV19,TRBJ1-1,CASSMPGENTEAFF,TGTGCCAGTAGTATGCCGGGAGAGAACACTGAAGCTTTCTTT
.,TRBD2,TRBV27,TRBJ2-7,CASSLKWTRYYEQYF,TGTGCCAGCAGTTTGAAATGGACTAGGTACTACGAGCAGTACTTC
.,.,TRBV10-1,TRBJ2-3,CASSESGSGTDTQYF,TGCGCCAGCAGTGAGTCCGGGAGTGGTACAGATACGCAGTATTTT
.,.,TRBV6-5,TRBJ1-2,CASTPGWGYGYTF,TGTGCCAGCACCCCCGGGTGGGGGTATGGCTACACCTTC
.,.,TRBV11-2,TRBJ2-7,CASSLAGARLYEQYF,TGTGCCAGCAGCTTAGCCGGGGCGCGGCTCTACGAGCAGTACTTC
.,TRBD1,TRBV2,TRBJ2-6,CASRPGGVGANVLTF,TGTGCCAGCAGGCCAGGGGGCGTTGGGGCCAACGTCCTGACTTTC
.,.,TRBV28,TRBJ1-1,CASNRNRNTEAFF,TGTGCCAGCAACCGGAACCGGAACACTGAAGCTTTCTTT
.,.,TRBV7-8,TRBJ2-1,CASSLGFDEQFF,TGTGCCAGCAGCTTAGGGTTCGATGAGCAGTTCTTC
.,.,TRBV29-1,TRBJ1-5,CSVAGRNQPQHF,TGCAGCGTTGCCGGCCGCAATCAGCCCCAGCATTTT
.,.,TRBV18,TRBJ1-4,CASSPATNEKLFF,TGTGCCAGCTCACCCGCAACTAATGAAAAACTGTTTTTT
.,TRBD1,TRBV29-1,TRBJ1-1,CSSSRDRGEAFF,TGCAGCTCTTCCCGGGACAGGGGGGAAGCTTTCTTT
once,TRBD1,TRBV27,TRBJ1-1,CASSPRQGATNTEAFF,TGTGCCAGCAGTCCCCGACAGGGGGCCACGAACACTGAAGCTTTCTTT
.,TRBD1,TRBV11-2,TRBJ2-3,CASSLELDRATDTQYF,TGTGCCAGCAGCTTAGAGTTGGACAGGGCCACAGATACGCAGTATTTT
.,.,TRBV7-9,TRBJ1-4,CASSLEPGPGEKLFF,TGTGCCAGCAGCTTAGAACCGGGTCCCGGTGAAAAACTGTTTTTT
.,.,TRBV28,TRBJ1-2,CASNSVNYGYTF,TGTGCCAGCAACAGCGTAAACTATGGCTACACCTTC
.,TRBD1,TRBV6-5,TRBJ1-2,CASSPPSTGGYGYTF,TGTGCCAGCAGTCCCCCGTCGACAGGGGGTTATGGCTACACCTTC
.,.,TRBV2,TRBJ2-7,CASSAQGTYEQYF,TGTGCCAGCAGTGCACAGGGAACCTACGAGCAGTACTTC
.,.,TRBV28,TRBJ2-7,CASSLPGGSSYEQYF,TGTGCCAGCAGTTTACCCGGGGGCAGCTCCTACGAGCAGTACTTC
once,.,TRBV7-6,TRBJ2-2,CAILDSNTGELFF,TGTGCCATCCTGGACAGCAACACCGGGGAGCTGTTTTTT
.,.,TRBV2,TRBJ2-1,CASSPGRNEQFF,TGTGCCAGCAGTCCAGGGAGAAATGAGCAGTTCTTC
.,TRBD2,TRBV5-4,TRBJ2-5,CASSLGLAGESGKTQYF,TGTGCCAGCAGCTTGGGGCTAGCGGGAGAGAGTGGGAAGACCCAGTACTTC
.,TRBD2,TRBV27,TRBJ2-7,CASNLAGGNEQYF,TGTGCCAGCAACCTAGCGGGAGGTAACGAGCAGTACTTC
.,TRBD1,TRBV6-6,TRBJ1-2,CASRPGTGSSYGYTF,TGTGCCAGCAGACCCGGGACAGGGTCATCCTATGGCTACACCTTC
.,.,TRBV5-1,TRBJ1-5,CASARDSNQPQHF,TGCGCCAGCGCACGGGACAGCAATCAGCCCCAGCATTTT
few,.,TRBV6-5,TRBJ1-3,CASTNPGASGNTIYF,TGTGCCAGCACCAACCCGGGGGCCTCTGGAAACACCATATATTTT
.,.,TRBV18,TRBJ2-2,CASSPFSERTGELFF,TGTGCCAGCTCACCTTTCTCGGAGCGCACCGGGGAGCTGTTTTTT
.,.,TRBV5-5,TRBJ1-3,CASSPMGVRGNTIYF,TGTGCCAGCAGTCCAATGGGGGTGCGTGGAAACACCATATATTTT
.,.,TRBV6-5,TRBJ1-1,CASSRVAGNTEAFF,TGTGCCAGCAGCCGAGTGGCGGGGAACACTGAAGCTTTCTTT
.,TRBD1,TRBV10-3,TRBJ1-1,CAISGLEQGSLF,TGTGCCATCAGTGGCCTTGAACAGGGGAGTCTATTT
.,.,TRBV9,TRBJ1-4,CASSVSVGEGREKLFF,TGTGCCAGCAGCGTATCGGTTGGTGAGGGGAGGGAAAAACTGTTTTTT
.,TRBD2,TRBV5-6,TRBJ2-2,CASSQTSGGFSGPGELFF,TGTGCCAGCAGCCAGACTAGCGGGGGGTTCTCGGGGCCCGGGGAGCTGTTTTTT
medium-sized,.,TRBV5-5,TRBJ1-2,CASSLLSMGYGYTF,TGTGCCAGCAGCCTTCTCTCTATGGGCTATGGCTACACCTTC
.,.,TRBV6-1,TRBJ2-6,CASSESVSGANVLTF,TGTGCCAGCAGTGAATCCGTCTCTGGGGCCAACGTCCTGACTTTC
few,.,TRBV7-9,TRBJ2-5,CASSLIPGETQYF,TGTGCCAGCAGCCTAATCCCCGGGGAGACCCAGTACTTC
.,.,TRBV2,TRBJ2-5,CASRIWLLAETQYF,TGTGCCAGCAGAATCTGGCTTCTTGCCGAGACCCAGTACTTC
.,.,TRBV6-2/TRBV6-3,TRBJ2-1,CASSYSPLRGREQFF,TGTGCCAGCAGTTACTCGCCTCTCAGGGGACGCGAGCAGTTCTTC
.,TRBD2,TRBV28,TRBJ2-3,CASPPASGSTDTQYF,TGTGCCAGCCCCCCCGCTAGCGGTAGCACAGATACGCAGTATTTT
.,.,TRBV11-1,TRBJ2-1,CASSQNRVDEQFF,TGTGCCAGCAGCCAAAACAGGGTCGATGAGCAGTTCTTC
.,.,TRBV6-1,TRBJ1-6,CASSEAPRRSPLHF,TGTGCCAGCAGTGAAGCGCCGAGACGATCACCCCTCCACTTT